The 21 T cell receptor beta chains presented below share a single source sample, sequenced in a study of OX40 agonist ivuxolimab in advanced cancers. The method was immunoSEQ multiplex PCR; TCRdb's version includes in-frame clones alone and lacks a portion of them. The data hold about 28,000 clones, with roughly 82% observed a single time. The sample was CD4+ or CD8+ T cells sorted from blood, taken in a trial of the OX40 agonist ivuxolimab. These receptors all come from an adult with an advanced solid tumor such as melanoma, head and neck, liver or kidney cancer.

This chain joins TRBV5-6 and TRBJ2-7, with 11 bases matching TRBD2. The CDR3 totals 15 residues. Germline values: CDR1 SGHDT, CDR2 YYEEEE. Losses at the gene ends were 4 bases for V and 4 bases for J; bases not matched to a gene: 7. CDR3 nucleotides: TGTGCCAGCAGCCAAAGACTAGCGGGATTTTACGAGCAGTACTTC. Its protein is CASSQRLAGFYEQYF.

The V and J genes are TRBV19 and TRBJ1-4; the match to TRBD1 covers 12 bases. Trimming at V came to 3 bases and at J to 5 bases, leaving 10 bases not matched to a gene. The CDR3 has 18 residues. Germline V gives CDR1 LNHDA, CDR2 SQIVND (reference sequence). Written as DNA, the CDR3 is TGTGCCAGTAGTATCGGGGACAGGGGGCTCGGGAAAAATGAAAAACTGTTTTTT. This sequence encodes CASSIGDRGLGKNEKLFF. Full variable domain (rest looked up from reference TRBV19 and TRBJ1-4): DGGITQSPKYLFRKEGQNVTLSCEQNLNHDAMYWYRQDPGQGLRLIYYSQIVNDFQKGDIAEGYSVSREKKESFPLTVTSAQKNPTAFYLCASSIGDRGLGKNEKLFFGSGTQLSVL.

The chain combines TRBV27 with TRBJ1-5; D is unclear. CDR1 and CDR2 from the germline V gene are MNHEY and SMNVEV (reference sequence). The CDR3 totals 13 residues. Trimming stripped 10 bases from V and 0 bases from J, with 10 bases between. The CDR3 DNA reads as TGTGCCACCAGAAAACATAGCAATCAGCCCCAGCATTTT. It codes for CATRKHSNQPQHF.

This clone was seen just once. The rearrangement links TRBV2 to TRBJ2-2; D is unresolved. The CDR3 is made up of 13 amino acids. Germline V lookup: CDR1 SNHLY, CDR2 FYNNEI. Trimming left V 5 bases short and J 6 bases short, with 10 bases between. Written as DNA, the CDR3 is TGTGCCAGCAGTTCGAACGCCGCCGGGGAGCTGTTTTTT. Its protein product is CASSSNAAGELFF.

The genes are TRBV30 and TRBJ1-3; TRBD1 is a possible D gene (5 bases). V lost 0 bases, J lost 8 bases, and 14 bases lay in between. CDR3 length: 14 residues. Germline loops: CDR1 GTSNPN, CDR2 SVGIG (reference sequence). CDR3 amino acids: CAWSVGQGVDTIYF. The CDR3 coding sequence is TGTGCCTGGAGTGTGGGCCAGGGCGTGGACACCATATATTTT.

The V gene is TRBV9, the J gene TRBJ2-7, with 7 bases lining up with TRBD2. V lost 1 base, J lost 4 bases, and 5 bases stayed unmatched. The CDR3 contains 14 residues. CDR1 is SGDLS and CDR2 is YYNGEE in the germline V gene. CDR3 in amino acids: CASSVSVGGYEQYF. CDR3 sequence (DNA): TGTGCCAGCAGCGTATCGGTCGGGGGGTACGAGCAGTACTTC. The full variable domain, with the rest looked up from reference TRBV9 and TRBJ2-7, is DSGVTQTPKHLITATGQRVTLRCSPRSGDLSVYWYQQSLDQGLQFLIQYYNGEERAKGNILERFSAQQFPDLHSELNLSSLELGDSALYFCASSVSVGGYEQYFGPGTRLTVT.

The V and J genes are TRBV11-1 and TRBJ2-7; 10 bases map to TRBD2. The CDR3 totals 15 residues. V was clipped by 2 bases and J by 2 bases; unmatched bases: 3. CDR1 is SGHAT, CDR2 FQDESV, per germline (reference sequence). The CDR3 sequence is CASSLTSGDPYEQYF. CDR3 nucleotide sequence: TGTGCCAGCAGCTTAACTAGCGGGGACCCCTACGAGCAGTACTTC.

The chain joins TRBV2 to TRBJ2-5; 14 bases are a match to TRBD2. The better agreement between TRBJ2-7 and the DNA end casts doubt on the J call. Per germline, CDR1 SNHLY and CDR2 FYNNEI. The CDR3 spans 18 residues. CDR3: CASSTVAGTSGSVYEQYF. The DNA of the CDR3 is TGTGCCAGCTCAACCGTGGCCGGGACTAGCGGGAGCGTCTACGAGCAGTACTTC.

This sequence joins TRBV2 and TRBJ2-5; D is uncertain. V lost 6 bases and J lost 1, with 12 bases in between. The CDR3 has 14 amino acids. Germline loops: CDR1 SNHLY, CDR2 FYNNEI. DNA for the CDR3: TGTGCCAGCAGAGGGCTAGGTCTCCAAGAGACCCAGTACTTC. Its translation is CASRGLGLQETQYF. The full variable domain, rest sourced from reference TRBV2 and TRBJ2-5, is EPEVTQTPSHQVTQMGQEVILRCVPISNHLYFYWYRQILGQKVEFLVSFYNNEISEKSEIFDDQFSVERPDGSNFTLKIRSTKLEDSAMYFCASRGLGLQETQYFGPGTRLLVL.

V and J are TRBV4-1 and TRBJ2-7; D is undetermined. The germline gives CDR1 MGHRA, CDR2 YSYEKL. Trimming pared 0 bases from V and 1 base from J, leaving 10 bases between. This CDR3 is built from 15 residues. The CDR3 sequence: CASSQDWSSSYEQYF. The CDR3, as DNA: TGCGCCAGCAGCCAAGATTGGTCCAGTTCCTACGAGCAGTACTTC.

The rearrangement links TRBV12-5 to TRBJ2-1; TRBD2 agrees at 8 bases. Germline V gene lookup returns CDR1 LGHNT and CDR2 FRNRAP. After removal of 0 bases from V and 3 bases from J, the junction contained 10 bases not matched to a gene. This CDR3 is 18 amino acids long. The CDR3 here is CASGLVSSGRGVYNEQFF. The CDR3 region has the DNA TGTGCTAGTGGTTTGGTATCGTCCGGGAGGGGTGTCTACAATGAGCAGTTCTTC.

The rearrangement links TRBV2 to TRBJ2-3; D uncertain. The CDR3 runs 15 residues. V lost 7 bases and J 0 bases, leaving 14 bases between the germline ends. From germline, CDR1 is SNHLY and CDR2 FYNNEI. Here the CDR3 reads CASNGLQRSTDTQYF. The CDR3, as DNA: TGTGCCAGCAACGGGCTCCAAAGAAGCACAGATACGCAGTATTTT.

The chain has TRBV5-4 and TRBJ2-2; D is uncertain. The V gene lost 5 bases and the J gene lost 4 bases, with 12 bases spanning the gap. This CDR3 spans 14 amino acids. From germline, CDR1 is SGHNT and CDR2 YYREEE (reference sequence). The CDR3, as DNA: TGTGCCAGCAGGATAACGCCTCGCACCGGGGAGCTGTTTTTT. Its translation is CASRITPRTGELFF. Supplemented by reference TRBV5-4 and TRBJ2-2, the full variable domain reads ETGVTQSPTHLIKTRGQQVTLRCSSQSGHNTVSWYQQALGQGPQFIFQYYREEENGRGNFPPRFSGLQFPNYSSELNVNALELDDSALYLCASRITPRTGELFFGEGSRLTVL.

The chain links TRBV7-4 to TRBJ2-2, with 7 bases aligning to TRBD2. Germline CDR1 is SGHVT and CDR2 is SQSDAQ. V shed 3 bases and J 2 bases; nucleotides not matched to a gene: 6. The CDR3 length is 16 residues. The CDR3 DNA reads as TGTGCCAGCAGCTTTGGGAAGCGGGGCAACACCGGGGAGCTGTTTTTT. The encoded protein is CASSFGKRGNTGELFF.

The chain recombines TRBV7-9 with TRBJ1-2; 9 nucleotides line up with TRBD1. The CDR3 totals 18 residues. Per germline, CDR1 SEHNR and CDR2 FQNEAQ (reference sequence). V lost 4 bases, J lost 2 bases, and 14 bases stayed unmatched. The chain's CDR3 is CASSSLWDREPDNYGYTF. The DNA of the CDR3 is TGTGCCAGCAGCTCGCTGTGGGACAGGGAACCCGACAACTATGGCTACACCTTC.

As regards this clone: One end of the junction fails to match germline, which may point to a read error. This rearrangement joins TRBV5-6 to TRBJ2-7; either TRBD1 or TRBD2 may fit D (5 bases each). Germline-derived CDR1 and CDR2 are SGHDT and YYEEEE. The CDR3 has 13 amino acids. CDR3 sequence: CASSPARGGERYF. Written as DNA, the CDR3 is TGTGCCAGCTCTCCCGCCCGGGGCGGTGAGCGGTACTTC.

By sample share, this clone is medium-sized. This chain connects TRBV2 to TRBJ1-1; no clear D. Germline-derived CDR1 and CDR2 are SNHLY and FYNNEI. Trimming pared 2 bases from V and 5 bases from J, leaving 9 bases between. CDR3 length: 13 residues. For the CDR3, the DNA is TGTGCCAGCAGTGAAATGGCTGGTACTGAAGCTTTCTTT. Its protein product is CASSEMAGTEAFF.

This clone has only one observation. The chain combines TRBV11-1 with TRBJ2-1; D unresolved. Trimming took off 5 bases at V and 11 bases at J, with 16 bases between the two ends. Germline values: CDR1 SGHAT, CDR2 FQDESV (reference sequence). This CDR3 is 13 amino acids long. DNA of the CDR3: TGTGCCAGCAGCCCTAGAGACTGGAGCAAGCAGTTCTTC. Encoded protein: CASSPRDWSKQFF.

The chain couples TRBV2 to TRBJ2-1, with TRBD2 identical over 11 bases. The CDR3 has 15 amino acids. V lost 11 bases and J lost 5; bases outside the gene matches: 11. Germline CDR1 SNHLY, CDR2 FYNNEI. The CDR3 protein is CAVPYGTSGNNEQFF. In nucleotides, the CDR3 is TGTGCCGTCCCTTACGGGACTAGCGGAAACAATGAGCAGTTCTTC.

A single count supports this clone. V and J are TRBV30 and TRBJ2-7; D not certain. Trimming shortened V by 4 bases and J by 3 bases, and 7 bases separated the two germline ends. CDR1 is GTSNPN, CDR2 SVGIG, per germline (reference sequence). This CDR3 region has 11 residues. CDR3 DNA: TGTGCCTGGACAGAAGGCTACGAGCAGTACTTC. This gives the protein CAWTEGYEQYF. Supplemented by reference TRBV30 and TRBJ2-7, the full variable domain reads SQTIHQWPATLVQPVGSPLSLECTVEGTSNPNLYWYRQAAGRGLQLLFYSVGIGQISSEVPQNLSASRPQDRQFILSSKKLLLSDSGFYLCAWTEGYEQYFGPGTRLTVT.

V and J are TRBV25-1 and TRBJ2-7; D not certain. The CDR3 is 10 residues long. Germline V gene lookup returns CDR1 MGHDK and CDR2 SYGVNS. Trimming removed 3 bases from V and 6 bases from J, with 3 bases in between. DNA for the CDR3: TGTGCCAGCAGTGATGTCGAGCAGTACTTC. Its translation is CASSDVEQYF.